The 8 T cell receptor beta chains reported below all come from one sample, sequenced in a study of T cells in Graves' hyperthyroidism and ophthalmopathy. What was amplified from RNA transcripts were TCR beta CDR3 regions. Initially, a first-round RT-PCR of the TCR CDR3 employed the HTBI primer set. TCRdb itself ran the multiplex PCR reads through MiXCR, one entry per CDR3 protein. This sample yields approximately 150,000 distinct CDR3 sequences, of which approximately 9% are seen a single time; approximately 20% belongs to the top ten. Sequenced input: blood. Receptors originate from a woman between 18 and 30 years old with Graves' hyperthyroidism that later progressed to Graves' ophthalmopathy.

The table lists this clonotype with a few counts. Here the CDR3 DNA reads TGTGCCAGCAGCTTAGCGGGGACAGGAAAAGCTTTCTTT. Residues: CASSLAGTGKAFF. The rearrangement uses TRBV7-9 and TRBJ1-1; 8 bases are a match to TRBD1. With 0 bases clipped from V and 9 bases from J, the junction kept 3 bases outside the gene matches. CDR1 and CDR2 from the germline V gene are SEHNR and FQNEAQ (reference sequence). The CDR3 is 13 amino acids.

At least ten counts were recorded for this clonotype. J is TRBJ2-7 and V is TRBV2; tentative D call: TRBD2 (6 bases). CDR1 SNHLY and CDR2 FYNNEI come from the germline V gene. The CDR3 spans 15 residues. V dropped 0 bases and J dropped 7 bases, with 16 bases sitting between them. This CDR3 reads CASSEAGGRAGEQYF. The DNA for the CDR3 is TGTGCCAGCAGTGAAGCAGGCGGACGCGCGGGAGAGCAGTACTTC.

The sample holds many counts of this clonotype. The CDR3 bases are TGTGCCAGCAGTTACGATCCGTTCCTCATGAACACTGAAGCTTTCTTT. This encodes CASSYDPFLMNTEAFF. J is TRBJ1-1 and V is TRBV6-1; unclear D gene. The ends were cut back, 5 bases at V and 0 bases at J, with 16 bases in the middle. The CDR3 is 16 amino acids. Germline V gives CDR1 MNHNS, CDR2 SASEGT.

This clonotype was detected ten times or more. The J gene is TRBJ1-1, the V gene TRBV24-1; D ambiguous. The CDR3 is 13 residues long. Trimming shortened V by 3 bases and J by 12 bases, and 16 bases separated the two germline ends. Per germline, CDR1 KGHDR and CDR2 SFDVKD. Written as DNA, the CDR3 is TGTGCCACCAGTGATAAGAACAGCCCGCGACCTTTCTTT. Protein product: CATSDKNSPRPFF.

This clonotype has ten or more counts. The chain joins TRBV28 to TRBJ2-3, with TRBD2 identical over 7 bases. J was trimmed by 4 bases and V by 6 bases; bases with no gene match: 10. The CDR3 is 15 amino acids. The germline CDR1 and CDR2 sequences are MDHEN and SYDVKM. As DNA, the CDR3 is TGTGCCAGCAGCGACAGTTACGGACTAGCAGATACGCAGTATTTT. Protein product: CASSDSYGLADTQYF. Complete variable domain (other parts from reference TRBV28 and TRBJ2-3): DVKVTQSSRYLVKRTGEKVFLECVQDMDHENMFWYRQDPGLGLRLIYFSYDVKMKEKGDIPEGYSVSREKKERFSLILESASTNQTSMYLCASSDSYGLADTQYFGPGTRLTVL.

As concerns this clonotype: A clone one base away is much larger, so this may be a read error. The chain employs TRBV28 and TRBJ1-1; 11 bases line up with TRBD1. The CDR3 has 14 residues. In germline, CDR1 is MDHEN, CDR2 SYDVKM. CDR3 nucleotides: TGTACCAGCAGTTTTGGACAGGGGGCTTTTAAAGCTTTCTTT. This gives the protein CTSSFGQGAFKAFF.

The gene calls are TRBV27 and TRBJ1-6; weak D call: TRBD1 (5 bases). Trimming took off 5 bases at V and 12 bases at J, with 20 bases between the two ends. CDR3 length equals 15 residues. Germline-derived CDR1 and CDR2 are MNHEY and SMNVEV (reference sequence). The CDR3 DNA follows: TGTGCCAGCAGTCCTTGGCCGGACACGGGGGGACCCCTCCACTTT. Translating gives CASSPWPDTGGPLHF.

The chain employs TRBV12-3 or TRBV12-4 and TRBJ2-1; possible D gene TRBD2, 5 bases. The V and J ends lost 5 bases and 7 bases respectively, with 15 bases between them. The CDR3 has 14 residues. CDR3 sequence: CASSEPSPGNEQFF. The CDR3 nucleotides read TGTGCCAGCAGTGAACCCTCCCCGGGAAATGAGCAGTTCTTC.